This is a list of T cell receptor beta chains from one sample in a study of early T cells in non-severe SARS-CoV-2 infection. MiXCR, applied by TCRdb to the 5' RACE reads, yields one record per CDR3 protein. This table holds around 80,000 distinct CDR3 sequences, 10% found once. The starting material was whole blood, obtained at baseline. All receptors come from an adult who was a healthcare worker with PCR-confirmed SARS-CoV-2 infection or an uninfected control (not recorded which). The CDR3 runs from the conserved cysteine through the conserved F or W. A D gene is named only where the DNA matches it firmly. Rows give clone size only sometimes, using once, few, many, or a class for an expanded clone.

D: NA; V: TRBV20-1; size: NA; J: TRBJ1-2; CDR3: CSARDRTVTGYTF; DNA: TGCAGTGCTAGAGATCGGACAGTTACTGGCTACACCTTC
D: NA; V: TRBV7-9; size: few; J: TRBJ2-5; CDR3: CASSLRQTKETQYF; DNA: TGTGCCAGCAGCCTCCGACAGACCAAAGAGACCCAGTACTTC
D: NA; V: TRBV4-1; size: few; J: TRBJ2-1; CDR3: CASSEGFQLASAEQFF; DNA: TGCGCCAGCAGCGAAGGGTTCCAATTAGCCTCGGCTGAGCAGTTCTTC
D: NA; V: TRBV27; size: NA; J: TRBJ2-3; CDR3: CASSPGGKSTDTQYF; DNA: TGTGCCAGCAGCCCCGGTGGCAAAAGCACAGATACGCAGTATTTT
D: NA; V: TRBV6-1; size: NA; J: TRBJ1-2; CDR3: CASRPQGYEGYTF; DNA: TGTGCCAGCAGACCACAGGGCTATGAGGGCTACACCTTC
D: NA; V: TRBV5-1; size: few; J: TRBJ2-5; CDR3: CASSDGTKRQETQYF; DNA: TGCGCCAGCAGCGATGGGACGAAGCGCCAAGAGACCCAGTACTTC
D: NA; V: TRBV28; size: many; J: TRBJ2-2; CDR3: CASSPRRRANTGELFF; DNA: TGTGCCAGCAGTCCCCGACGTCGCGCGAACACCGGGGAGCTGTTTTTT
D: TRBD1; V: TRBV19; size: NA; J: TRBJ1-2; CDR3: CASSIAAGQAYGYTF; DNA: TGTGCCAGTAGTATAGCCGCGGGACAGGCCTATGGCTACACCTTC
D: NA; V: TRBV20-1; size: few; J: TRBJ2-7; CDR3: CSATPGEQYF; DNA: TGCAGTGCCACCCCCGGCGAGCAGTACTTC
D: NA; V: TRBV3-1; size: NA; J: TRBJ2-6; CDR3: CASSNGGSGANVLTF; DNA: TGTGCCAGCAGCAATGGAGGCTCTGGGGCCAACGTCCTGACTTTC
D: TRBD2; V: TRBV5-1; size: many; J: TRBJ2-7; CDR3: CASSLYGTSTYEQYF; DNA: TGCGCCAGCAGCTTGTATGGGACTAGCACCTACGAGCAGTACTTC
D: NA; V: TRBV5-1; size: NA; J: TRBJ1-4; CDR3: CASSPNTDAHEKLFF; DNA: TGCGCCAGCAGCCCAAACACGGATGCCCATGAAAAACTGTTTTTT
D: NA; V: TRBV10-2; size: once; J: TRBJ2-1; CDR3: CASYQYNEQFF; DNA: TGCGCCAGCTATCAATACAATGAGCAGTTCTTC
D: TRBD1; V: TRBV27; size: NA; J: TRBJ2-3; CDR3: CASSLLGGADTQYF; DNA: TGTGCCAGCAGTTTATTAGGGGGCGCAGATACGCAGTATTTT
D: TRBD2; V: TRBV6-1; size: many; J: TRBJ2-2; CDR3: CASRAPGTSVNTNTGELFF; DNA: TGTGCCAGCAGGGCTCCCGGGACTAGCGTTAATACGAACACCGGGGAGCTGTTTTTT
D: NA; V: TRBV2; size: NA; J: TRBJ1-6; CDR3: CASSGPGTLHF; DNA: TGTGCCAGCAGTGGTCCAGGGACCCTCCACTTT
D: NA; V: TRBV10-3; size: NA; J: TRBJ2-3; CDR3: CAIRLKGEGQAGTDTQYF; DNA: TGTGCCATCAGGCTTAAAGGGGAGGGACAGGCGGGCACAGATACGCAGTATTTT
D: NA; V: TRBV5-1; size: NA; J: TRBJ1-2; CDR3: CASSYQPDYGYTF; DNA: TGCGCCAGCAGTTATCAACCAGACTATGGCTACACCTTC
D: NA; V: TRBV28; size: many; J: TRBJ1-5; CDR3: CASSLWSGNQPQHF; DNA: TGTGCCAGCAGTTTATGGTCGGGGAATCAGCCCCAGCATTTT